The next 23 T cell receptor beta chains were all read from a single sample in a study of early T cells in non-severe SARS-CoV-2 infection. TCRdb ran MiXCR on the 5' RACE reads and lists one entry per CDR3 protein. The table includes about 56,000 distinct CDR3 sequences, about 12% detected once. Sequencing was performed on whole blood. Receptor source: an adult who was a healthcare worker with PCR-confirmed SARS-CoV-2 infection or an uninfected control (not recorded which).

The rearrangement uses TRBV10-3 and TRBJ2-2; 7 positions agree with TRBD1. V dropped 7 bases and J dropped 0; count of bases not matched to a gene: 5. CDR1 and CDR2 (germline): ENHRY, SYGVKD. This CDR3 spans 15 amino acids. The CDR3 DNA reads TGTGCCATCACGACGGGACAGACGAACACCGGGGAGCTGTTTTTT. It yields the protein CAITTGQTNTGELFF.

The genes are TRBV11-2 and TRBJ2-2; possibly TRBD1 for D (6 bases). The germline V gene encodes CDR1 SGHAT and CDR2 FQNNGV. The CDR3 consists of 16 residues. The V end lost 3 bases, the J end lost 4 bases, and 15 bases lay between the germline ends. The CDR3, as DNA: TGTGCCAGCAGCTTCGGATGGACAGTTCGCACCGGGGAGCTGTTTTTT. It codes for CASSFGWTVRTGELFF.

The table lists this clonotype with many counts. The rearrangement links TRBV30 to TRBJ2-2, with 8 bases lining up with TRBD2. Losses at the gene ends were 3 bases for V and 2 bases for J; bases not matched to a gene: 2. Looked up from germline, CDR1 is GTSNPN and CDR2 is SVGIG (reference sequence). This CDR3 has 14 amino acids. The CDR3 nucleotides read TGTGCCTGGAGACTAGCGGCTAACACCGGGGAGCTGTTTTTT. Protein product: CAWRLAANTGELFF.

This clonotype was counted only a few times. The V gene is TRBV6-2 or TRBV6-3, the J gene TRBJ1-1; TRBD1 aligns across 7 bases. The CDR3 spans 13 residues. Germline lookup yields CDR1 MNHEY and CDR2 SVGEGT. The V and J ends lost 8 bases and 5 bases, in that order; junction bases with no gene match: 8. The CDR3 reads CASLLYRGTEAFF. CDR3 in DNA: TGTGCCAGCCTTCTATACAGGGGTACTGAAGCTTTCTTT.

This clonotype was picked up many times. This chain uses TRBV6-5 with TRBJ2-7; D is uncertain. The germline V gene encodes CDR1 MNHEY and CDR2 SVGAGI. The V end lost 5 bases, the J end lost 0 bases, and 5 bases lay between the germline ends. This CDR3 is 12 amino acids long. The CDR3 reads CASSRDSYEQYF. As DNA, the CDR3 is TGTGCCAGCAGTCGCGACTCCTACGAGCAGTACTTC.

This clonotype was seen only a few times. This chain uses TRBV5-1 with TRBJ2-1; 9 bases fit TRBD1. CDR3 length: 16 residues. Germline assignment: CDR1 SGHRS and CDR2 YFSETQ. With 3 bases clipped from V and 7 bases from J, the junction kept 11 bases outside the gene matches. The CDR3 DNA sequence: TGCGCCAGCAGCTCACAGACAGGGGGTATTCGGAATGAGCAGTTCTTC. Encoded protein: CASSSQTGGIRNEQFF. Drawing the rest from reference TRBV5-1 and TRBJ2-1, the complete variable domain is KAGVTQTPRYLIKTRGQQVTLSCSPISGHRSVSWYQQTPGQGLQFLFEYFSETQRNKGNFPGRFSGRQFSNSRSEMNVSTLELGDSALYLCASSSQTGGIRNEQFFGPGTRLTVL.

This CDR3 reads CASSQVGSRSYEQYF. CDR3 in DNA: TGTGCCAGCAGCCAAGTTGGCAGCAGATCCTACGAGCAGTACTTC. The chain is built from TRBV14 and TRBJ2-7; D is unresolved. The V gene's germline CDR1 is SGHDN and CDR2 FVKESK. CDR3 length: 15 amino acids. The V end was cut by 1 base, the J end by 1 base, with 11 bases between. The full variable domain, its missing parts supplied by reference TRBV14 and TRBJ2-7, is EAGVTQFPSHSVIEKGQTVTLRCDPISGHDNLYWYRRVMGKEIKFLLHFVKESKQDESGMPNNRFLAERTGGTYSTLKVQPAELEDSGVYFCASSQVGSRSYEQYFGPGTRLTVT.

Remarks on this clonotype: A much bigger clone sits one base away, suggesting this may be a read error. The CDR3 DNA sequence: TGTGCCAACAGTGAAGGGCAGCCCCCCTGGACCCAGTACTTC. Protein sequence: CANSEGQPPWTQYF. The chain recombines TRBV2 with TRBJ2-5; no reliable D call. The germline V gene has CDR1 SNHLY and CDR2 FYNNEI. The CDR3 extends over 14 amino acids.

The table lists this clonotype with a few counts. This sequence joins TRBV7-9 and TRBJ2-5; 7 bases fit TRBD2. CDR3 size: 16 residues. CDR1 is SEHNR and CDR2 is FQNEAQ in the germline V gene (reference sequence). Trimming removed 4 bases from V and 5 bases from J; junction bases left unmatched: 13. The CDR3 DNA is TGTGCCAGCAGCTATTCGGTACTAGCGAGAGACGAGACCCAGTACTTC. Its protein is CASSYSVLARDETQYF.

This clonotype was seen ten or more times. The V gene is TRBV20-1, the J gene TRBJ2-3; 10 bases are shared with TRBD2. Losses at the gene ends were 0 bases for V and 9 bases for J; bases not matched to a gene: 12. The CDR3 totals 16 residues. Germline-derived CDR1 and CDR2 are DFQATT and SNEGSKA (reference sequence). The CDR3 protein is CSARDPASGGPHTQYF. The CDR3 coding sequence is TGCAGTGCTAGAGATCCCGCTAGCGGGGGCCCGCACACGCAGTATTTT.

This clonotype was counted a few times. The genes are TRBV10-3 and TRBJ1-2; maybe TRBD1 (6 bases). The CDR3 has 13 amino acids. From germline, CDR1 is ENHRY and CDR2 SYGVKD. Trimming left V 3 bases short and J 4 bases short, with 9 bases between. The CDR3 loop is CAISEGQIYGYTF. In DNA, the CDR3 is TGTGCCATCAGTGAAGGACAGATCTATGGCTACACCTTC.

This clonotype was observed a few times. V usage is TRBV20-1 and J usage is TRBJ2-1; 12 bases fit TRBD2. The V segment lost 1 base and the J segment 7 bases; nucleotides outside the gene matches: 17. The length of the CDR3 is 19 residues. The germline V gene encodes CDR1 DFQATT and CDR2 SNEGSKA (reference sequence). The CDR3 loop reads CSARATGTSGSGGWNEQFF. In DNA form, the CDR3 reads TGCAGTGCTAGAGCAACCGGGACTAGCGGGTCCGGGGGGTGGAATGAGCAGTTCTTC.

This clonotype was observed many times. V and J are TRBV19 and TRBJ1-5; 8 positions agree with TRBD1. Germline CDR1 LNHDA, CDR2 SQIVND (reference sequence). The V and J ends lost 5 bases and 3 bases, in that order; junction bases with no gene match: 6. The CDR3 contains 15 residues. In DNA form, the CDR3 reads TGTGCCAGTAGTTCCGGACAGGGCTACAATCAGCCCCAGCATTTT. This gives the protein CASSSGQGYNQPQHF.

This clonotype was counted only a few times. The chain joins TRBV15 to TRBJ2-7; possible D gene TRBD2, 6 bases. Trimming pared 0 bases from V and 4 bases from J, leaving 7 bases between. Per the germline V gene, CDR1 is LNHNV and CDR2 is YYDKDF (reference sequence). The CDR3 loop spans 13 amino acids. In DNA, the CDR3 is TGTGCCACCAGCAGAGATCGGGGGTACGAGCAGTACTTC. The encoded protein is CATSRDRGYEQYF.

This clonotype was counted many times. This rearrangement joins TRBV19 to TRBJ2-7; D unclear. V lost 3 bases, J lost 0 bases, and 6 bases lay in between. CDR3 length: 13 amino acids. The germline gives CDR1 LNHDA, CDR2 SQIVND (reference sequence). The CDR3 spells CASSIPSSYEQYF. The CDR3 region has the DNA TGTGCCAGTAGTATTCCTAGCTCCTACGAGCAGTACTTC.

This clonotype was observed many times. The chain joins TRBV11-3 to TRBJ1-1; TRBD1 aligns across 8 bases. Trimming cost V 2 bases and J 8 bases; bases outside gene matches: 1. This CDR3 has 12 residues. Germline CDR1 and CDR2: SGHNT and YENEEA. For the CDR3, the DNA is TGTGCCAGCAGCTTAAGGACAGGGGAAGCTTTCTTT. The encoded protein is CASSLRTGEAFF.

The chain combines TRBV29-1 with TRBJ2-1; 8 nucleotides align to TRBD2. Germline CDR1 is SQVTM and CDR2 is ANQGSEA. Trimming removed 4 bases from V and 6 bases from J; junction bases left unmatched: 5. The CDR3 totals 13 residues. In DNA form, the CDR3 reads TGCAGCGTTGGGTTCGGGGGGGGCAATGAGCAGTTCTTC. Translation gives CSVGFGGGNEQFF.

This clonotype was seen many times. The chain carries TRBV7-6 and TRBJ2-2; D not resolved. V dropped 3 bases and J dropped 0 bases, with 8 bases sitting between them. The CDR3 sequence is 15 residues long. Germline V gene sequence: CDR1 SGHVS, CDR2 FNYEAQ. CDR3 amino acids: CASSLERTNTGELFF. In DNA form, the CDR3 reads TGTGCCAGCAGCTTGGAGAGGACGAACACCGGGGAGCTGTTTTTT. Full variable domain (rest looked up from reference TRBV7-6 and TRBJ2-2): GAGVSQSPRYKVTKRGQDVALRCDPISGHVSLYWYRQALGQGPEFLTYFNYEAQQDKSGLPNDRFSAERPEGSISTLTIQRTEQRDSAMYRCASSLERTNTGELFFGEGSRLTVL.

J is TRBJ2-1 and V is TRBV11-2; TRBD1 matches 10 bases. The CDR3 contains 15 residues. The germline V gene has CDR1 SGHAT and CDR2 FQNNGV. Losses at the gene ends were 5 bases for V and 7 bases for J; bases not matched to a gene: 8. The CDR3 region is CASSPMGQGNNEQFF. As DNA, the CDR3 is TGTGCCAGCAGCCCCATGGGACAGGGGAATAATGAGCAGTTCTTC.

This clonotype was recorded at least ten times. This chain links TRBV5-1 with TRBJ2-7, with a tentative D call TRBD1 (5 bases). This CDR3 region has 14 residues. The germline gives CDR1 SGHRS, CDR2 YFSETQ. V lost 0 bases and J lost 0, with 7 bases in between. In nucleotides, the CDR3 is TGCGCCAGCAGCTTGGAGACAGTCTCCTACGAGCAGTACTTC. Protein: CASSLETVSYEQYF.

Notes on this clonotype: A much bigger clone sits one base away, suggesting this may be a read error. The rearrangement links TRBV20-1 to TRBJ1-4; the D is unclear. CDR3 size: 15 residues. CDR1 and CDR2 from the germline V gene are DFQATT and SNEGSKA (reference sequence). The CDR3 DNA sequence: TGCAGTGCTAGAGATCTGGCAACCCGAAATGAAAAACTGTCTTTT. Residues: CSARDLATRNEKLSF.

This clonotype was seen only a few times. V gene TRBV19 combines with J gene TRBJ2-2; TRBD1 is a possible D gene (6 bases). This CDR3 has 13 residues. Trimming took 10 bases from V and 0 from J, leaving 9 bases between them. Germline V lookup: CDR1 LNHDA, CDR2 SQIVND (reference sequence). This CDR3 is CATRTANTGELFF. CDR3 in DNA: TGTGCCACCCGGACAGCGAACACCGGGGAGCTGTTTTTT.

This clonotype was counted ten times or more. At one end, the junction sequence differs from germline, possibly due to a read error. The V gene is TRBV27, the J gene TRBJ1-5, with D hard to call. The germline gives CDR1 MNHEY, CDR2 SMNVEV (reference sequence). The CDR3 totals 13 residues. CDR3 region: CASGLTLNQPQHF. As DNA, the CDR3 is TGTGCCAGCGGTTTAACATTAAATCAGCCCCAGCATTTT.